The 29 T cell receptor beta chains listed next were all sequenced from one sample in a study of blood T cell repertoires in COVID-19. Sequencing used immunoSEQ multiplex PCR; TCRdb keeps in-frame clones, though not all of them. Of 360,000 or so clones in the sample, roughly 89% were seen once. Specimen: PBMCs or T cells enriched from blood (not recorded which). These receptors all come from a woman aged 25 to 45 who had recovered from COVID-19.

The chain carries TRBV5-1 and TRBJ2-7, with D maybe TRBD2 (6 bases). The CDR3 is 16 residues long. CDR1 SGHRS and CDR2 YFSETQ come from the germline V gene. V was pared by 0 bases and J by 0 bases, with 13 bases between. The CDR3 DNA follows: TGCGCCAGCAGCTTGGAGCCTAGCGTGGACTCCTACGAGCAGTACTTC. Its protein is CASSLEPSVDSYEQYF.

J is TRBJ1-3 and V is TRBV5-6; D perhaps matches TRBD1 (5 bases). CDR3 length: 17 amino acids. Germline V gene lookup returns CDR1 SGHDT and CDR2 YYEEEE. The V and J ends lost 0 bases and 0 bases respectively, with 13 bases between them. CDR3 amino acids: CASSLAAGIRSGNTIYF. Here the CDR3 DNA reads TGTGCCAGCAGCTTGGCCGCAGGGATACGCTCTGGAAACACCATATATTTT. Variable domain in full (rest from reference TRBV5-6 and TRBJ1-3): DAGVTQSPTHLIKTRGQQVTLRCSPKSGHDTVSWYQQALGQGPQFIFQYYEEEERQRGNFPDRFSGHQFPNYSSELNVNALLLGDSALYLCASSLAAGIRSGNTIYFGEGSWLTVV.

This chain's CDR3 is CASSQDSFGIGELFF. In nucleotides, the CDR3 is TGTGCCAGCAGCCAAGATTCATTCGGGATCGGGGAGCTGTTTTTT. The chain joins TRBV14 to TRBJ2-2; the D gene is possibly TRBD2 (5 bases). Germline loops: CDR1 SGHDN, CDR2 FVKESK. The CDR3 covers 15 residues. V was clipped by 0 bases and J by 7 bases, with 12 bases between them.

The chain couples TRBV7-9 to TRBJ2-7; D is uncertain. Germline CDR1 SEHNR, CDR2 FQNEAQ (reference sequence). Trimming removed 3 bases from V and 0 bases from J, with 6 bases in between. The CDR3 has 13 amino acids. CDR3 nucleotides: TGTGCCAGCAGCTTCCAGCGCTCCTACGAGCAGTACTTC. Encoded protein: CASSFQRSYEQYF.

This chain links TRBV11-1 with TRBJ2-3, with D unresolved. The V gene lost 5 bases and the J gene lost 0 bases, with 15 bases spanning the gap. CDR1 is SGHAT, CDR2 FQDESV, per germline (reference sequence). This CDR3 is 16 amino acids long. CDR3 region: CASSPRVLASTDTQYF. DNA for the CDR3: TGTGCCAGCAGCCCCCGCGTATTAGCTAGCACAGATACGCAGTATTTT.

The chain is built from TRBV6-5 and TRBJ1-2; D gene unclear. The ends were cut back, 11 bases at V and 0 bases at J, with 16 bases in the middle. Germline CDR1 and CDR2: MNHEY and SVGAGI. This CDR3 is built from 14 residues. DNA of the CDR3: TGTGCCGCCCTCCTTGGTAGATCTAACTATGGCTACACCTTC. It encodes CAALLGRSNYGYTF.

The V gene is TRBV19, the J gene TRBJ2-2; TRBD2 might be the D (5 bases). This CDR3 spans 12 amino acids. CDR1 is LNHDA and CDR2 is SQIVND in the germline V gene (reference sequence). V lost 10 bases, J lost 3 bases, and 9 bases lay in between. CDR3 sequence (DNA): TGTGCCACTTGGGGAGACACCGGGGAGCTGTTTTTT. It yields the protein CATWGDTGELFF.

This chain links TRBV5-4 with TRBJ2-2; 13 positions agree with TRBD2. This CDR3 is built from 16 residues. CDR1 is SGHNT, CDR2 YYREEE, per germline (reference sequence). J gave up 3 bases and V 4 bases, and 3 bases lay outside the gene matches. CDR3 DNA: TGTGCCAGCAGCCCCACTAGCGGGAGGGACACCGGGGAGCTGTTTTTT. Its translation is CASSPTSGRDTGELFF.

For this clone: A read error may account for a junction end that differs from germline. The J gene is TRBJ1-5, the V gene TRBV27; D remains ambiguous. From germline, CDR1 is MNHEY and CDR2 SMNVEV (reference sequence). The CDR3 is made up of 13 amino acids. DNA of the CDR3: TGTGCCAGCAGTTACTCTACGAATCTGCCCCAGCATTTT. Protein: CASSYSTNLPQHF.

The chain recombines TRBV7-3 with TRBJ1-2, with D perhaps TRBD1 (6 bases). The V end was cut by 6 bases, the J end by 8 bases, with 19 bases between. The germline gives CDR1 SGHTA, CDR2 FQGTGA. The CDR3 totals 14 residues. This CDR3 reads CASRLDRRPGGYTF. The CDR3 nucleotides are TGTGCCAGCAGGCTCGACAGGCGGCCAGGGGGCTACACCTTC.

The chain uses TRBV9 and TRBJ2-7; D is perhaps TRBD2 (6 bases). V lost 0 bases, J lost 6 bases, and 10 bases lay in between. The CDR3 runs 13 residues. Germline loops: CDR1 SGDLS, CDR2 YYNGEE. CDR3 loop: CASSVGGGGEQYF. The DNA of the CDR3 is TGTGCCAGCAGCGTAGGGGGAGGTGGCGAGCAGTACTTC.

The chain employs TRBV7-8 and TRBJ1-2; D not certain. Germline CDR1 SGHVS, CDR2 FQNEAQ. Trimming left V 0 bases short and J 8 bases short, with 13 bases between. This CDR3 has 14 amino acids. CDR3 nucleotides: TGTGCCAGCAGCTTAGCGCGGGAATGGCCAGGCTACACCTTC. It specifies CASSLAREWPGYTF.

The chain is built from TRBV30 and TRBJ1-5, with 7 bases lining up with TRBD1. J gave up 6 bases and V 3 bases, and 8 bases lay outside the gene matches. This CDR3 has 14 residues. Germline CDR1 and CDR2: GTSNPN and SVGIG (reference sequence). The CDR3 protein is CAWSPGQISQPQHF. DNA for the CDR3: TGTGCCTGGAGCCCGGGACAGATTAGTCAGCCCCAGCATTTT.

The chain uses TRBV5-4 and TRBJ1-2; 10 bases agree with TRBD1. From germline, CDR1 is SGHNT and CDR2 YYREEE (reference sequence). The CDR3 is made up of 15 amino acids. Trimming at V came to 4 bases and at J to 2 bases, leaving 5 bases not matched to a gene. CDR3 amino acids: CASSKGQGLNYGYTF. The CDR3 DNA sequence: TGTGCCAGCAGCAAGGGACAGGGGTTGAACTATGGCTACACCTTC.

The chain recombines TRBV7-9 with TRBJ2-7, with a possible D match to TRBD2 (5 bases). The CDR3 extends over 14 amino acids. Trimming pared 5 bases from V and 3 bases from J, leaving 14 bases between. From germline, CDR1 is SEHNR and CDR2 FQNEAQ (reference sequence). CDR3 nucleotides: TGTGCCAGCAGCCCCGTAGAGGGTTTCTACGAGCAGTACTTC. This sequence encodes CASSPVEGFYEQYF.

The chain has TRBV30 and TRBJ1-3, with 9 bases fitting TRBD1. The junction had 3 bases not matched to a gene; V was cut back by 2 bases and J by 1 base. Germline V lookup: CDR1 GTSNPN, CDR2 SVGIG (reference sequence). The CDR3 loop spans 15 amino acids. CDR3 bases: TGTGCCTGGAGTCCGGGGACAGGGTCTGGAAACACCATATATTTT. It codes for CAWSPGTGSGNTIYF. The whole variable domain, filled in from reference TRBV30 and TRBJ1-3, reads SQTIHQWPATLVQPVGSPLSLECTVEGTSNPNLYWYRQAAGRGLQLLFYSVGIGQISSEVPQNLSASRPQDRQFILSSKKLLLSDSGFYLCAWSPGTGSGNTIYFGEGSWLTVV.

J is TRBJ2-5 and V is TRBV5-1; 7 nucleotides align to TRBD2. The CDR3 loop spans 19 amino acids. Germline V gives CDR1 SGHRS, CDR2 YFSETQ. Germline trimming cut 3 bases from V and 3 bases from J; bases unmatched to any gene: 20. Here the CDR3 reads CASSYYILTGTTTKETQYF. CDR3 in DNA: TGCGCCAGCAGCTACTACATATTAACCGGGACTACAACAAAAGAGACCCAGTACTTC.

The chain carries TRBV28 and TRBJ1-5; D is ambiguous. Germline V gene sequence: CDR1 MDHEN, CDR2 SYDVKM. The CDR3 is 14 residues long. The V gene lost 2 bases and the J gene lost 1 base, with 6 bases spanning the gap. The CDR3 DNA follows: TGTGCCAGCAGTTTAGTACAGAGCAATCAGCCCCAGCATTTT. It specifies CASSLVQSNQPQHF.

The CDR3 loop reads CAIRRYGTDISNYGYTF. Here the CDR3 DNA reads TGTGCCATTCGCAGATACGGGACAGATATTTCTAACTATGGCTACACCTTC. The V call is TRBV10-3, the J call TRBJ1-2; 7 bases line up with TRBD1. The CDR3 is made up of 17 amino acids. V shed 9 bases and J 0 bases; nucleotides not matched to a gene: 16. CDR1 ENHRY and CDR2 SYGVKD come from the germline V gene.

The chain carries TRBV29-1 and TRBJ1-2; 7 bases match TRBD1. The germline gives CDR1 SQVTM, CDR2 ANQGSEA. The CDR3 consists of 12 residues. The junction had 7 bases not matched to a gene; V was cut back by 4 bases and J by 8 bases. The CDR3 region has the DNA TGCAGCGTTGGGGCAGGGGGAGGCGGCTACACCTTC. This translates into CSVGAGGGGYTF.

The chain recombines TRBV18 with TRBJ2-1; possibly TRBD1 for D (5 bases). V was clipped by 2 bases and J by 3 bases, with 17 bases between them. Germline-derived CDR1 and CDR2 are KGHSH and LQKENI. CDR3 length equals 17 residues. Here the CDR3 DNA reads TGTGCCAGCTCACCAGAGGCCAGGGAAACCCTCTACAATGAGCAGTTCTTC. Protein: CASSPEARETLYNEQFF.

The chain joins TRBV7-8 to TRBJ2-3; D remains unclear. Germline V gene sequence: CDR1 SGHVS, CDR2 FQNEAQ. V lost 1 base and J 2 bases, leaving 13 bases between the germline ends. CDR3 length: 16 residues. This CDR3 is CASSLVKLPITDTQYF. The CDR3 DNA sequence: TGTGCCAGCAGCTTAGTTAAGCTCCCAATCACAGATACGCAGTATTTT.

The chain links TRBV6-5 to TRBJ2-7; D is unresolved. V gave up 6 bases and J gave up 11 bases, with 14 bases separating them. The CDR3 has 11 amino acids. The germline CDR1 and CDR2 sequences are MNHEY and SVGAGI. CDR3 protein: CASSSSTHKYF. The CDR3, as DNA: TGTGCCAGCAGCTCTTCAACGCACAAGTACTTC.

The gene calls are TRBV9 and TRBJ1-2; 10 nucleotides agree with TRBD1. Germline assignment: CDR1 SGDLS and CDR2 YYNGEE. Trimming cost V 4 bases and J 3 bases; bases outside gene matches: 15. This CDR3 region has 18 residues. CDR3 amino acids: CASSSPSGTGDSDYGYTF. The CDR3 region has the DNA TGTGCCAGCAGCTCCCCATCCGGGACAGGGGATTCGGACTATGGCTACACCTTC. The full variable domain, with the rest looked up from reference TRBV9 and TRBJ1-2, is DSGVTQTPKHLITATGQRVTLRCSPRSGDLSVYWYQQSLDQGLQFLIQYYNGEERAKGNILERFSAQQFPDLHSELNLSSLELGDSALYFCASSSPSGTGDSDYGYTFGSGTRLTVV.

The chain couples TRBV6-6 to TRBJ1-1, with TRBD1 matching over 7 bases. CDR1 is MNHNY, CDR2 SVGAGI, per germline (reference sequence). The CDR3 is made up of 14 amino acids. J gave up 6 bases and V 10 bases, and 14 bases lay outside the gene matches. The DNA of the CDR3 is TGTGCCACCTCACAGGGGCGGCGTAAGTCTGAAGCTTTCTTT. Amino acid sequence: CATSQGRRKSEAFF.

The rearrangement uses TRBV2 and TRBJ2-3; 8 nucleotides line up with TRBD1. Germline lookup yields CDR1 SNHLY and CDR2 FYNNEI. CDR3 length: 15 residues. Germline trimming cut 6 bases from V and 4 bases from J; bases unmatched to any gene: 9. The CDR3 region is CASSKWTGKADTQYF. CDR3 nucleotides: TGTGCCAGCAGCAAATGGACAGGGAAAGCAGATACGCAGTATTTT.

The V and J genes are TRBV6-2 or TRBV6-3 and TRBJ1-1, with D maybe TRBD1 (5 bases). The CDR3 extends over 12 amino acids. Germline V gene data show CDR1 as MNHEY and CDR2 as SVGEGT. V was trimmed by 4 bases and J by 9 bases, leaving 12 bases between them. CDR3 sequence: CASSFSQGKAFF. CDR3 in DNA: TGTGCCAGCAGTTTCAGCCAGGGCAAAGCTTTCTTT.

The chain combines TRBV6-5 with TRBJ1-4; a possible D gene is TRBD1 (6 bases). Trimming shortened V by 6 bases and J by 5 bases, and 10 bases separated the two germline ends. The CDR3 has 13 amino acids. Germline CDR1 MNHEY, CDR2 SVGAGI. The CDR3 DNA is TGTGCCAGCAGGGACAGCCTCAATGAAAAACTGTTTTTT. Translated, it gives CASRDSLNEKLFF.

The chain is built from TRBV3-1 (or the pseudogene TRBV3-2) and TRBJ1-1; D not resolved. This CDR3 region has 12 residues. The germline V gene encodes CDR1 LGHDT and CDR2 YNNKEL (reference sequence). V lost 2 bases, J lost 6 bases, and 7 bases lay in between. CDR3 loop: CASSQLGAEAFF. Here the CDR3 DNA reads TGTGCCAGCAGCCAATTGGGAGCTGAAGCTTTCTTT.